These 17 T cell receptor beta chains came from one sample sequenced in a study of T cell repertoires in cytomegalovirus infection (dated by TCRdb to the late 2010s). Their antigen targets remain unknown. The sample's treatment or condition label, in plain terms: in vitro stimulation with specific CMV peptide epitopes to enrich CMV-specific T cells. The sequencing machine was an Illumina HiSeq 1500. TCRdb's own reprocessing of the public reads used fastp at Q25 and MiXCR and kept productive beta chains. Entries are consolidated by CDR3 protein sequence, retaining the most common genes and DNA. This sample gives 550,000 to 850,000 distinct CDR3 sequences in total; approximately 33% of them show up just once. The ten largest clonotypes hold 18% of the sample. The sequenced sample was cultured PBMCs, obtained from culture after CMV antigen stimulation. The receptors were sampled from a human donor in good health (CMV status not recorded). Some clones in this sample may be carry-over from other donors' samples.

The chain joins TRBV25-1 to TRBJ1-4; no clear D. Trimming removed 10 bases from V and 0 bases from J, with 9 bases in between. Germline lookup yields CDR1 MGHDK and CDR2 SYGVNS. The length of the CDR3 is 13 residues. The CDR3 loop reads CATSPATNEKLFF. CDR3 DNA sequence: TGTGCCACCTCGCCTGCAACTAATGAAAAACTGTTTTTT.

The chain is built from TRBV10-3 and TRBJ1-5; D ambiguous. V lost 10 bases and J lost 3, with 16 bases in between. Germline V lookup: CDR1 ENHRY, CDR2 SYGVKD. This CDR3 comprises 14 residues. CDR3 sequence reads: CATSSGRTNQPQHF. The DNA for the CDR3 is TGTGCCACCTCATCGGGCAGAACCAATCAGCCCCAGCATTTT.

The chain couples TRBV7-6 to TRBJ2-3; TRBD2 agrees at 9 bases. Trimming took 5 bases from V and 1 from J; bases not matched to a gene: 13. Germline V gene data show CDR1 as SGHVS and CDR2 as FNYEAQ. The CDR3 totals 18 residues. The CDR3 DNA follows: TGTGCCAGCAGCCCCTCGCCTGGGGCGGGAGGGGGCACAGATACGCAGTATTTT. Amino acids: CASSPSPGAGGGTDTQYF.

The rearrangement joins TRBV4-3 to TRBJ2-1, with D possibly matching TRBD2 (5 bases). The CDR3 contains 14 residues. Germline V gene lookup returns CDR1 LGHNA and CDR2 YSLEER. V lost 0 bases to trimming and J lost 7 bases, with 10 bases between them. The CDR3 region is CASSQEFGDNEQFF. Written as DNA, the CDR3 is TGCGCCAGCAGCCAAGAGTTCGGGGATAATGAGCAGTTCTTC.

The rearrangement joins TRBV28 to TRBJ2-7, with D possibly being TRBD1 or TRBD2 (6 bases each). From germline, CDR1 is MDHEN and CDR2 SYDVKM. Trimming stripped 6 bases from V and 2 bases from J, with 23 bases between. This CDR3 spans 17 amino acids. CDR3 residues: CASSQQRGGTRAYEQYF. CDR3 in DNA: TGTGCCAGCAGCCAACAACGAGGGGGGACGCGTGCCTACGAGCAGTACTTC.

In regard to this clonotype: At one end, the junction sequence differs from germline, possibly due to a read error. The genes are TRBV6-1 and TRBJ2-5; possibly TRBD1 for D (6 bases). Germline assignment: CDR1 MNHNS and CDR2 SASEGT. The CDR3 runs 15 residues. The CDR3 sequence is CASRLLEGDQETQYF. The DNA of the CDR3 is TGTGCCAGCAGACTTTTAGAGGGGGACCAGGAGACCCAGTACTTC.

This chain joins TRBV6-1 and TRBJ2-7; TRBD1 is a possible D gene (6 bases). This CDR3 spans 13 amino acids. The V and J ends lost 3 bases and 3 bases respectively, with 9 bases between them. Germline-derived CDR1 and CDR2 are MNHNS and SASEGT. DNA for the CDR3: TGTGCCAGCAGTGACCGGGACATCTACGAGCAGTACTTC. It encodes CASSDRDIYEQYF.

This clonotype was observed a handful of times. This rearrangement joins TRBV6-2 or TRBV6-3 to TRBJ2-2; D perhaps matches TRBD2 (5 bases). The CDR3 length is 14 residues. With 5 bases removed from V and 7 bases from J, the gap between germline ends came to 14 bases. Germline-derived CDR1 and CDR2 are MNHEY and SVGEGT. The CDR3 DNA reads TGTGCCAGCAGTCACCCCCGGGGAATCGGGGAGCTGTTTTTT. The encoded protein is CASSHPRGIGELFF.

The rearrangement uses TRBV6-2 or TRBV6-3 and TRBJ1-1; D is unclear. This CDR3 region has 14 residues. The germline CDR1 and CDR2 sequences are MNHEY and SVGEGT. V dropped 2 bases and J dropped 1 base, with 8 bases sitting between them. The CDR3 DNA is TGTGCCAGCAGTTACGATCGCCGGAACACTGAAGCTTTCTTT. The encoded protein is CASSYDRRNTEAFF.

This rearrangement joins TRBV12-3 or TRBV12-4 to TRBJ2-5, with D tentatively TRBD1 or TRBD2 (5 bases each). This CDR3 contains 14 residues. V was shortened by 5 bases and J by 4 bases, with 14 bases between the two germline ends. The CDR3 spells CASSQFAGRETQYF. DNA for the CDR3: TGTGCCAGCAGTCAGTTCGCAGGGAGAGAGACCCAGTACTTC.

This clonotype has only one observation. A much larger clone differs by one base, so this may be a read error. This chain uses TRBV7-2 with TRBJ2-1, with D unclear. This CDR3 is built from 13 residues. Germline V gene lookup returns CDR1 SGHTA and CDR2 FQGNSA. CDR3 sequence (DNA): TGTGTCAGCAGCCAAGGACCACAGAATGAGCAGTTCTTC. Translated, it gives CVSSQGPQNEQFF.

This clonotype turned up a few times. V usage is TRBV7-6 and J usage is TRBJ1-6; 8 nucleotides agree with TRBD1. The CDR3 extends over 15 amino acids. Trimming took 5 bases from V and 7 from J; bases not matched to a gene: 7. Germline V CDR1 and CDR2: SGHVS, FNYEAQ. The CDR3, as DNA: TGTGCCAGCAGCAAACGACAGGGGCTCAATTCACCCCTCCACTTT. Protein: CASSKRQGLNSPLHF.

The gene calls are TRBV14 and TRBJ2-6; D unresolved. The V end was cut by 4 bases, the J end by 2 bases, with 6 bases between. Per the germline V gene, CDR1 is SGHDN and CDR2 is FVKESK. The CDR3 loop spans 14 amino acids. Here the CDR3 DNA reads TGTGCCAGCAGCCCGATCCCTGGGGCCAACGTCCTGACTTTC. Its translation is CASSPIPGANVLTF. Looking up the rest from reference TRBV14 and TRBJ2-6 gives the full variable domain: EAGVTQFPSHSVIEKGQTVTLRCDPISGHDNLYWYRRVMGKEIKFLLHFVKESKQDESGMPNNRFLAERTGGTYSTLKVQPAELEDSGVYFCASSPIPGANVLTFGAGSRLTVL.

This rearrangement joins TRBV20-1 to TRBJ2-7, with TRBD1 as a possible D gene (5 bases). The CDR3 sequence is 14 residues long. Trimming stripped 3 bases from V and 1 base from J, with 13 bases between. Germline CDR1 DFQATT, CDR2 SNEGSKA (reference sequence). This CDR3 is CSARGQGHSYEQYF. CDR3 DNA sequence: TGCAGTGCTAGGGGTCAGGGTCATTCCTACGAGCAGTACTTC.

This clonotype was detected ten times or more. The genes are TRBV28 and TRBJ2-7; 8 bases agree with TRBD2. Germline V CDR1 and CDR2: MDHEN, SYDVKM. V dropped 4 bases and J dropped 0; count of bases not matched to a gene: 5. The CDR3 has 15 residues. CDR3 DNA: TGTGCCAGCAGTTCGTACAGCGGGAGCTCCTACGAGCAGTACTTC. Translating it yields CASSSYSGSSYEQYF.

This clonotype was seen more than once but under ten times. This chain connects TRBV7-6 to TRBJ2-1; 10 bases line up with TRBD2. CDR1 and CDR2 (germline): SGHVS, FNYEAQ. J gave up 4 bases and V 6 bases, and 9 bases lay outside the gene matches. The CDR3 is 16 residues long. The CDR3 DNA sequence: TGTGCCAGCAGGGAAAACGTAGCGGGGGGTTACAATGAGCAGTTCTTC. It is translated as CASRENVAGGYNEQFF.

This chain uses TRBV12-5 with TRBJ1-2; D is uncertain. The V end lost 3 bases, the J end lost 7 bases, and 6 bases lay between the germline ends. The CDR3 totals 11 residues. Germline loops: CDR1 LGHNT, CDR2 FRNRAP. In DNA, the CDR3 is TGTGCTAGTGGTTTAAATGGTGGCTACACCTTC. This sequence encodes CASGLNGGYTF.